The clone carrying this TCR beta chain was detected a few times. V was clipped by 5 bases and J by 4 bases; unmatched bases: 11. The CDR3 loop spans 16 amino acids. TCRdb reprocessed the RT-PCR reads via MiXCR and lists one record per CDR3 protein. The data show 550,000 to 750,000 distinct CDR3 sequences, 13% to 15% seen once. The V gene is TRBV12-3 or TRBV12-4, the J gene TRBJ1-2; TRBD1 agrees at 9 bases. Source material: memory CD4+ T cells from blood. The origin of this receptor is a female donor in good health, serving as a healthy control. The CDR3 region is CASSPPTGGEGYGYTF. In DNA form, the CDR3 reads TGTGCCAGCAGTCCTCCTACAGGGGGCGAGGGCTATGGCTACACCTTC.